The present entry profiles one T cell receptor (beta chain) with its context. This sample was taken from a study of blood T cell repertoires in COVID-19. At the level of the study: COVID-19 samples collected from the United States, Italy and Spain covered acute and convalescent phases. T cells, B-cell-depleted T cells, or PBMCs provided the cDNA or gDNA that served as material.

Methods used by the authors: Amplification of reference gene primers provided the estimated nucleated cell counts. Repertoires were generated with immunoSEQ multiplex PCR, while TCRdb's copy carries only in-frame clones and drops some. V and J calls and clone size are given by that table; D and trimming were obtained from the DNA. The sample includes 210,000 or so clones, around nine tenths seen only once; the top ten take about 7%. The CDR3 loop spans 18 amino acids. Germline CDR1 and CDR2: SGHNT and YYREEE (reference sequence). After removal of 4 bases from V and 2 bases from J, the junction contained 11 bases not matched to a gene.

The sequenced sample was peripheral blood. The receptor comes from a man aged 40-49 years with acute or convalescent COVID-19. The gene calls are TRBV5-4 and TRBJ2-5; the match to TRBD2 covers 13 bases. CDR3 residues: CASSPGLAGALFQETQYF. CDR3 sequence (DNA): TGTGCCAGCAGCCCAGGACTAGCGGGGGCCTTATTTCAAGAGACCCAGTACTTC.